This TCR beta chain was profiled in a study of CD8 T cells in Susac syndrome. Looking at the study overall: Patients with Susac syndrome were, at the time of blood collection, therapy-naive, maintained on corticosteroids, or maintained on intravenous immunoglobulin alone.

From germline, CDR1 is SNHLY and CDR2 FYNNEI. Deletions cut 4 bases from V and 5 bases from J, with 3 bases between. This CDR3 comprises 10 residues. An amount of RNA that ranged from roughly 0.5 to 1 ug was reverse transcribed with random hexamers. The CDR3 of TCR beta was amplified by immunoSEQ multiplex PCR across 54 Vbeta and 13 Jbeta. TCRdb re-analysed the immunoSEQ multiplex PCR reads in MiXCR, keeping a single row per CDR3 protein. The table has 150,000 to 180,000 distinct CDR3 sequences, 85% to 95% seen once. The sequenced sample was CD4+ T cells from PBMCs. The chain recombines TRBV2 with TRBJ2-7; no firm D call. The TCR originated in a human donor with Susac syndrome. Written as DNA, the CDR3 is TGTGCCAGCAGTGGTAACGAGCAGTACTTC. Its protein product is CASSGNEQYF.